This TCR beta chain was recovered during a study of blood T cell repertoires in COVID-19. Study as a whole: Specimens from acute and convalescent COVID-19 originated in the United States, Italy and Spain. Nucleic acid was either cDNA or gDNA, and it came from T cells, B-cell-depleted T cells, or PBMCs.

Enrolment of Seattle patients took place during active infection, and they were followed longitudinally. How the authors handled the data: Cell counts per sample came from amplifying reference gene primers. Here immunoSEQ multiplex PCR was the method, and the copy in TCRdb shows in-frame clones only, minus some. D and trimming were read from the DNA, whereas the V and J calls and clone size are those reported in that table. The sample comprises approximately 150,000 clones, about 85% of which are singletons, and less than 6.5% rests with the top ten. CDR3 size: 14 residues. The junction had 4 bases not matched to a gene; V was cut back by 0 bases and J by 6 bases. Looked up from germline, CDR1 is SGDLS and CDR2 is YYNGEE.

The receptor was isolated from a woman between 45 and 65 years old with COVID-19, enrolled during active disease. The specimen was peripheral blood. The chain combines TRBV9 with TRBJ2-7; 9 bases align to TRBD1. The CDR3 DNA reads TGTGCCAGCAGCGTAGGACAGGGGGGTGTCGAGCAGTACTTC. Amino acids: CASSVGQGGVEQYF.